The source of this T cell receptor (beta chain) is a study of blood T cell repertoires in COVID-19. Study-wide background: The United States, Italy and Spain were the sources of the acute and convalescent COVID-19 samples. Sources were T cells, B-cell-depleted T cells, or PBMCs; the material itself was cDNA or gDNA.

Germline values: CDR1 MDHEN, CDR2 SYDVKM. The CDR3 has 14 amino acids. Trimming took off 2 bases at V and 6 bases at J, with 8 bases between the two ends. Authors' analysis steps: Amplification from reference gene primers served as the basis for estimated nucleated cell counts. Generated by immunoSEQ multiplex PCR, the TCRdb table keeps only in-frame clones and is missing some. V and J calls and clone size are given by that table; D and trimming were obtained from the DNA. The sample holds 75,000 or so clones; roughly 87% are singletons and the top ten take 7% to 8%. The sequenced sample consisted of peripheral blood. The chain is built from TRBV28 and TRBJ1-6; D ambiguous. This receptor was taken from an older man with acute or convalescent COVID-19. For the CDR3, the DNA is TGTGCCAGCAGTTTACTCGGTTCTAATTCACCCCTCCACTTT. It encodes CASSLLGSNSPLHF.